This T cell receptor (beta chain) originates from a study of glioma-infiltrating T cells. The study, taken as a whole, reports: Tissue-blood divergence was below expectation in non-neoplastic patients, above in gliomas. CDR3 overlap between tissue and blood was very small.

TCR alpha and beta CDR3 regions were amplified from RNA using iRepertoire nested multiplex PCR. Input was 100-400 ng of tissue mRNA or PBMC total RNA. TCRdb reanalysed the multiplex PCR reads using MiXCR and keeps one entry per CDR3 protein. The table has around 170,000 distinct CDR3 sequences, over 40% seen once. This clonotype has a count of ten or more. What it binds is not known. V gave up 3 bases and J gave up 0 bases, with 4 bases separating them. The germline gives CDR1 DFQATT, CDR2 SNEGSKA (reference sequence). The CDR3 extends over 12 amino acids. The material sequenced was glioma tissue, nonneoplastic brain tissue, or PBMCs (not recorded which). The receptor was isolated from a human donor with low-grade glioma or glioblastoma, undergoing nonglioma brain surgery, or in good health (not recorded which). The chain uses TRBV20-1 and TRBJ2-3; no firm D call. The CDR3 protein is CSASWSTDTQYF. Here the CDR3 DNA reads TGCAGTGCTAGTTGGAGCACAGATACGCAGTATTTT.